The following is a T cell receptor (beta chain) sequence with its context. The antigen is unknown. V shed 4 bases, J shed 6 bases, and the junction held 13 bases outside the gene matches. Germline values: CDR1 LNHDA, CDR2 SQIVND (reference sequence). This CDR3 has 17 residues. The donors were in the roughly 110-subject validation cohort; that cohort was separate from the roughly 620-subject first cohort. The entry originates in a study of cytomegalovirus exposure and HLA in healthy donors. This table comes from immunoSEQ multiplex PCR, and its TCRdb copy is limited to in-frame clones, with some not included. The sample includes roughly 150,000 clones, less than 90% of them seen just once. Study observations and caveats: The majority of TCR sequences were rare, yet some public TCRs appeared in many donors.

This receptor was obtained from a woman between 18 and 30 years old in good health and CMV-seropositive. Sequences were obtained from PBMCs. The V and J genes are TRBV19 and TRBJ2-3; 10 bases fit TRBD2. The CDR3 protein is CASSKDASGSRSDTQYF. The CDR3 nucleotides read TGTGCCAGTAGTAAAGACGCTAGCGGGAGTAGGTCTGATACGCAGTATTTT.